These 29 T cell receptor beta chains came from one sample sequenced in a study of T cell responses to AZD1222 COVID-19 vaccine (dated by TCRdb to 2020 to 2023). Receptor libraries were prepared by the immunoSEQ multiplex PCR assay. Drawn from immuneACCESS, this table holds only the in-frame rearrangements with V and J called that TCRdb kept. Clones are partly lost; checked studies trace under half to an unresolved V gene and leave the rest unexplained. Recorded for this sample are about 150,000 clones; roughly nine tenths of them occurred a single time. 5.5% to 8.5% of the sample rests with the top ten. What the time point label conveys for this sample: sample from adult after SARS-CoV-2 infection, after symptom onset. Here the sequenced sample was peripheral blood, taken after recovery from COVID-19. The receptor source for this set is an adult who had recovered from COVID-19.

V usage is TRBV2 and J usage is TRBJ2-7; the match to TRBD1 covers 7 bases. In germline, CDR1 is SNHLY, CDR2 FYNNEI. This CDR3 region has 15 residues. J was trimmed by 2 bases and V by 5 bases; bases with no gene match: 9. In DNA form, the CDR3 reads TGTGCCAGCAGTCCCCTTGACAGGGTGGCCTACGAGCAGTACTTC. It codes for CASSPLDRVAYEQYF.

The chain joins TRBV5-1 to TRBJ1-2; 7 nucleotides agree with TRBD1. The V gene's germline CDR1 is SGHRS and CDR2 YFSETQ. V lost 0 bases, J lost 6 bases, and 5 bases stayed unmatched. CDR3 length: 14 amino acids. CDR3 in amino acids: CASSLGGTANGYTF. CDR3 sequence (DNA): TGCGCCAGCAGCTTGGGAGGGACAGCAAATGGCTACACCTTC.

The chain is built from TRBV9 and TRBJ1-2; 9 nucleotides agree with TRBD1. Germline CDR1 is SGDLS and CDR2 is YYNGEE. J gave up 8 bases and V 2 bases, and 7 bases lay outside the gene matches. The CDR3 is 14 residues long. The CDR3 sequence: CASSVDGTGMGYTF. CDR3 in DNA: TGTGCCAGCAGCGTTGACGGGACAGGGATGGGCTACACCTTC. The entire variable domain, with the rest obtained from reference TRBV9 and TRBJ1-2, is as follows: DSGVTQTPKHLITATGQRVTLRCSPRSGDLSVYWYQQSLDQGLQFLIQYYNGEERAKGNILERFSAQQFPDLHSELNLSSLELGDSALYFCASSVDGTGMGYTFGSGTRLTVV.

V gene TRBV25-1 combines with J gene TRBJ2-7, with 9 bases identical to TRBD2. Germline lookup yields CDR1 MGHDK and CDR2 SYGVNS. The CDR3 runs to 16 residues. J was trimmed by 0 bases and V by 1 base; bases with no gene match: 4. CDR3 in DNA: TGTGCCAGCAGTGAATCAAGCGGGAGGTTCTCCTACGAGCAGTACTTC. Translated, it gives CASSESSGRFSYEQYF.

This rearrangement joins TRBV5-6 to TRBJ2-3; a weak D match, TRBD1 (5 bases). CDR3 size: 13 residues. Germline CDR1 SGHDT, CDR2 YYEEEE. Trimming cost V 2 bases and J 3 bases, with 7 bases left between them. The CDR3 nucleotides are TGTGCCAGCAGCTTTCAGGGTACAGATACGCAGTATTTT. This codes for CASSFQGTDTQYF. Full variable domain (rest looked up from reference TRBV5-6 and TRBJ2-3): DAGVTQSPTHLIKTRGQQVTLRCSPKSGHDTVSWYQQALGQGPQFIFQYYEEEERQRGNFPDRFSGHQFPNYSSELNVNALLLGDSALYLCASSFQGTDTQYFGPGTRLTVL.

Comments on this clone: One junction end disagrees with the germline gene, perhaps due to a read error. The chain carries TRBV20-1 and TRBJ2-7; either TRBD1 or TRBD2 may supply D (5 bases each). The length of the CDR3 is 15 residues. CDR1 is DFQATT and CDR2 is SNEGSKA in the germline V gene (reference sequence). The CDR3 DNA follows: TGCAGTGCTAGTGGGGACCCCAAAAGGTACTACGGGCAGTACTTC. Protein: CSASGDPKRYYGQYF.

The rearrangement joins TRBV9 to TRBJ2-2; D not certain. Trimming left V 3 bases short and J 5 bases short, with 11 bases between. Germline V gives CDR1 SGDLS, CDR2 YYNGEE. The CDR3 is made up of 14 amino acids. The CDR3 region is CASSGRGVTGELFF. The CDR3 DNA follows: TGTGCCAGCAGCGGCCGTGGGGTGACCGGGGAGCTGTTTTTT.

The CDR3 is CASTFQAHGGELFF. The CDR3 DNA sequence: TGTGCCAGCACCTTCCAGGCACATGGCGGGGAGCTGTTTTTT. V gene TRBV28 combines with J gene TRBJ2-2; D remains ambiguous. CDR3 size: 14 residues. Germline V lookup: CDR1 MDHEN, CDR2 SYDVKM. The V gene lost 7 bases and the J gene lost 7 bases, with 16 bases spanning the gap.

The chain has TRBV4-3 and TRBJ2-7, with 7 bases aligning to TRBD1. The V gene end was trimmed by 0 bases and the J gene end by 4 bases; junction bases not matched to a gene: 6. Germline-derived CDR1 and CDR2 are LGHNA and YSLEER. The CDR3 runs to 15 residues. The CDR3 sequence: CASSQDARGRYEQYF. The CDR3 DNA is TGCGCCAGCAGCCAAGATGCGAGGGGGCGATACGAGCAGTACTTC.

This clone has a single count. CDR3 bases: TGTGCCAGTAGTAGGACAGGGCCGAACTATGGCTACACCTTC. It is translated as CASSRTGPNYGYTF. V gene TRBV19 combines with J gene TRBJ1-2; 8 bases line up with TRBD1. Germline CDR1 is LNHDA and CDR2 is SQIVND (reference sequence). After removal of 4 bases from V and 2 bases from J, the junction contained 3 bases not matched to a gene. The CDR3 has 14 residues.

The chain combines TRBV6-4 with TRBJ2-3; D is unclear. Trimming stripped 0 bases from V and 1 base from J, with 11 bases between. There are 16 residues in the CDR3. Per the germline V gene, CDR1 is MRHNA and CDR2 is SNTAGT. The CDR3 DNA is TGTGCCAGCAGTGACTCAATAGGGTCGGGCACAGATACGCAGTATTTT. It encodes CASSDSIGSGTDTQYF.

The chain carries TRBV27 and TRBJ1-1; D uncertain. The CDR3 extends over 14 amino acids. The ends were cut back, 5 bases at V and 2 bases at J, with 12 bases in the middle. Per germline, CDR1 MNHEY and CDR2 SMNVEV (reference sequence). As DNA, the CDR3 is TGTGCCAGCAGTCCCTACCCGAGTAACACTGAAGCTTTCTTT. Residues: CASSPYPSNTEAFF.

The J gene is TRBJ2-7, the V gene TRBV2; D is unclear. The CDR3 totals 15 residues. From germline, CDR1 is SNHLY and CDR2 FYNNEI. With 0 bases removed from V and 0 bases from J, the gap between germline ends came to 9 bases. The CDR3 protein is CASSEAWPNSYEQYF. The CDR3, as DNA: TGTGCCAGCAGTGAAGCTTGGCCGAACTCCTACGAGCAGTACTTC.

The rearrangement links TRBV7-7 to TRBJ2-2, with D hard to call. With 0 bases removed from V and 5 bases from J, the gap between germline ends came to 4 bases. The CDR3 loop spans 13 amino acids. Germline loops: CDR1 SSHAT, CDR2 FNYEAQ (reference sequence). The CDR3: CASSLARTGELFF. The CDR3 DNA is TGTGCCAGCAGCTTAGCGCGGACCGGGGAGCTGTTTTTT.

The V and J genes are TRBV11-2 and TRBJ2-7, with TRBD2 matching 13 bases. The germline gives CDR1 SGHAT, CDR2 FQNNGV. After removal of 5 bases from V and 4 bases from J, the junction contained 8 bases not matched to a gene. The CDR3 loop spans 16 amino acids. The CDR3 reads CASSGGTSGMIYEQYF. In DNA, the CDR3 is TGTGCCAGCAGCGGGGGGACTAGCGGGATGATATACGAGCAGTACTTC.

For the CDR3, the DNA is TGTGCCAGCAGCTTAGCCGGGACAGAGGATAATTCACCCCTCCACTTT. This encodes CASSLAGTEDNSPLHF. The rearrangement joins TRBV7-2 to TRBJ1-6; 7 bases line up with TRBD1. This CDR3 comprises 16 residues. The V gene end was trimmed by 0 bases and the J gene end by 5 bases; junction bases not matched to a gene: 4. CDR1 SGHTA and CDR2 FQGNSA come from the germline V gene.

The gene calls are TRBV6-2 or TRBV6-3 and TRBJ1-1; weak D call: TRBD1 (5 bases). Trimming cost V 0 bases and J 1 base, with 9 bases left between them. CDR1 MNHEY and CDR2 SVGEGT come from the germline V gene. The CDR3 contains 15 residues. The chain's CDR3 is CASSYSDTGNTEAFF. The CDR3 nucleotides are TGTGCCAGCAGTTACTCGGACACGGGGAACACTGAAGCTTTCTTT.

The chain combines TRBV7-2 with TRBJ2-2, with 9 bases that match TRBD2. Germline V gene data show CDR1 as SGHTA and CDR2 as FQGNSA. V shed 4 bases, J shed 6 bases, and the junction held 12 bases outside the gene matches. The CDR3 is made up of 17 amino acids. The CDR3 region has the DNA TGTGCCAGCAGCTCCGACGGCCTAGCGGGAATATCCGGGGAGCTGTTTTTT. Translating gives CASSSDGLAGISGELFF. The whole variable domain, remainder taken from reference TRBV7-2 and TRBJ2-2, is GAGVSQSPSNKVTEKGKDVELRCDPISGHTALYWYRQSLGQGLEFLIYFQGNSAPDKSGLPSDRFSAERTGGSVSTLTIQRTQQEDSAVYLCASSSDGLAGISGELFFGEGSRLTVL.

The V gene is TRBV19, the J gene TRBJ2-7; 10 nucleotides line up with TRBD1. Germline CDR1 and CDR2: LNHDA and SQIVND (reference sequence). CDR3 length equals 16 residues. With 6 bases clipped from V and 2 bases from J, the junction kept 10 bases outside the gene matches. CDR3: CASSPMGQGNPYEQYF. The DNA of the CDR3 is TGTGCCAGTAGCCCGATGGGACAGGGGAACCCCTACGAGCAGTACTTC.

The rearrangement uses TRBV9 and TRBJ2-7; no definite D call. V dropped 0 bases and J dropped 0 bases, with 16 bases sitting between them. This CDR3 has 17 amino acids. Germline V gene lookup returns CDR1 SGDLS and CDR2 YYNGEE. The CDR3 coding sequence is TGTGCCAGCAGCGTAGAAAGTAGAGTAGCAGCCTCCTACGAGCAGTACTTC. The encoded protein is CASSVESRVAASYEQYF.

V and J are TRBV10-3 and TRBJ2-1; 9 nucleotides match TRBD1. Germline V gene data show CDR1 as ENHRY and CDR2 as SYGVKD. The length of the CDR3 is 17 residues. With V trimmed by 5 bases and J by 2 bases, 10 bases remained unmatched. This chain's CDR3 is CAISTSRDRVAYNEQFF. Written as DNA, the CDR3 is TGTGCCATCAGTACCTCCCGGGACAGGGTAGCCTACAATGAGCAGTTCTTC.

The gene calls are TRBV28 and TRBJ1-6; D is unresolved. The ends were cut back, 5 bases at V and 7 bases at J, with 9 bases in the middle. The CDR3 is 13 amino acids. CDR1 MDHEN and CDR2 SYDVKM come from the germline V gene. Here the CDR3 reads CASSPTDNSPLHF. CDR3 in DNA: TGTGCCAGCAGTCCGACGGACAATTCACCCCTCCACTTT.

This clone was observed a single time. The sample has other DNA sequences that encode this CDR3 too. This chain joins TRBV6-2 or TRBV6-3 and TRBJ1-5; 7 nucleotides match TRBD1. The CDR3 totals 15 residues. Per the germline V gene, CDR1 is MNHEY and CDR2 is SVGEGT. V shed 6 bases, J shed 1 base, and the junction held 6 bases outside the gene matches. CDR3 coding DNA: TGTGCCAGCAGCCGACAGGGTCTAAGCAATCAGCCCCAGCATTTT. Amino acid sequence: CASSRQGLSNQPQHF.

The chain combines TRBV18 with TRBJ1-2; D remains ambiguous. CDR3 length: 14 amino acids. CDR1 is KGHSH, CDR2 LQKENI, per germline. Trimming took 2 bases from V and 3 from J, leaving 10 bases between them. The DNA for the CDR3 is TGTGCCAGCTCACCAATTGAGGATTACTATGGCTACACCTTC. This gives the protein CASSPIEDYYGYTF.

The chain couples TRBV15 to TRBJ2-5, with 9 bases matching TRBD2. Losses at the gene ends were 6 bases for V and 5 bases for J; bases not matched to a gene: 10. The CDR3 is 15 residues long. Germline CDR1 LNHNV, CDR2 YYDKDF (reference sequence). CDR3 nucleotide sequence: TGTGCCACCAGTGAGAAGCGGGAGGCTCACGAGACCCAGTACTTC. Amino acids: CATSEKREAHETQYF.

The chain has TRBV7-2 and TRBJ1-4; D is perhaps TRBD1 (5 bases). V lost 1 base, J lost 8 bases, and 11 bases lay in between. CDR1 and CDR2 from the germline V gene are SGHTA and FQGNSA. The CDR3 is 14 residues long. The CDR3 sequence: CASSLEGVDEKLFF. The CDR3, as DNA: TGTGCCAGCAGCTTAGAAGGGGTCGACGAAAAACTGTTTTTT.

The rearrangement links TRBV5-1 to TRBJ1-2; TRBD1 matches 8 bases. Trimming took 4 bases from V and 8 from J; bases not matched to a gene: 16. This CDR3 contains 16 residues. From germline, CDR1 is SGHRS and CDR2 YFSETQ. The CDR3 region is CASSLGQGSFFGGYTF. Written as DNA, the CDR3 is TGCGCCAGCAGCCTCGGACAGGGAAGTTTCTTTGGGGGCTACACCTTC.

This chain joins TRBV7-9 and TRBJ2-1, with D perhaps TRBD2 (6 bases). V was pared by 3 bases and J by 2 bases, with 17 bases between. The CDR3 runs to 17 residues. CDR1 SEHNR and CDR2 FQNEAQ come from the germline V gene (reference sequence). The CDR3 DNA follows: TGTGCCAGCAGCTTGGCTACACGGCCGGGGGCCTACAATGAGCAGTTCTTC. Translated: CASSLATRPGAYNEQFF. Combining the CDR3 with reference TRBV7-9 and TRBJ2-1 gives the whole variable domain DTGVSQNPRHKITKRGQNVTFRCDPISEHNRLYWYRQTLGQGPEFLTYFQNEAQLEKSRLLSDRFSAERPKGSFSTLEIQRTEQGDSAMYLCASSLATRPGAYNEQFFGPGTRLTVL.

The chain joins TRBV5-1 to TRBJ2-7; TRBD1 matches at 8 bases. J lost 4 bases, V lost 4 bases, and 7 bases had no gene match. Per the germline V gene, CDR1 is SGHRS and CDR2 is YFSETQ. CDR3 length equals 14 residues. The CDR3 here is CASSRRQGLYEQYF. The CDR3 bases are TGCGCCAGCAGCCGCCGACAGGGGCTATACGAGCAGTACTTC.